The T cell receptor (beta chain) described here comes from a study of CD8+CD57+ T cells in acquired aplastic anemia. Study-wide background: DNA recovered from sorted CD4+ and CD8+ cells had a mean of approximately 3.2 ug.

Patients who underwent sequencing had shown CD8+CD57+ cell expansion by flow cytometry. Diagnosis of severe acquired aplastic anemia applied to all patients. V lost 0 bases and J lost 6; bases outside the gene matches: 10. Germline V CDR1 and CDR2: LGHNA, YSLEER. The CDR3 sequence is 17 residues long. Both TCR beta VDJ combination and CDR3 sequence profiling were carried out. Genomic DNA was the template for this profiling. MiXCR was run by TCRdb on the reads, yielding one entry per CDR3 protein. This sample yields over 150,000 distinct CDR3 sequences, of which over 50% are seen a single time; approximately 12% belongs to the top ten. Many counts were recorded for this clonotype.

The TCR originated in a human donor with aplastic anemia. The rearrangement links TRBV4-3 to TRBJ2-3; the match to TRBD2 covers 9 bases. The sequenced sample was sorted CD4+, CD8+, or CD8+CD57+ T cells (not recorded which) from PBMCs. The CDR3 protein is CASSQDPPSGEDDTQYF. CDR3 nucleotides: TGCGCCAGCAGCCAAGATCCGCCTAGCGGGGAGGATGATACGCAGTATTTT.